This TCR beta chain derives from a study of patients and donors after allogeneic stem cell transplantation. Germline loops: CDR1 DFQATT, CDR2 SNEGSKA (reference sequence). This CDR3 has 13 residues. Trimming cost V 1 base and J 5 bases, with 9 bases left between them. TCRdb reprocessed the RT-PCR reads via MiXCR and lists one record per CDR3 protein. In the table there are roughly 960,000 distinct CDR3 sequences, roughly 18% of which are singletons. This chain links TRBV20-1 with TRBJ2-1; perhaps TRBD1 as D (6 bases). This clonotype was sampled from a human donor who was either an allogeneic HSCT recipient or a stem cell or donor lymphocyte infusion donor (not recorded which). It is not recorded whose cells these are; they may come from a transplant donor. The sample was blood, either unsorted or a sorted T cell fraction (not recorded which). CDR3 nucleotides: TGCAGTGCTAGAGGATACAGGGACAATGAGCAGTTCTTC. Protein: CSARGYRDNEQFF.